The 27 T cell receptor beta chains given below trace back to one sample, sequenced in a study of OX40 agonist ivuxolimab in advanced cancers. Repertoires were generated with immunoSEQ multiplex PCR, while TCRdb's copy carries only in-frame clones and drops some. The data show tens of thousands of clones, about 80% seen once. The sequencing used CD4+ or CD8+ T cells sorted from blood, collected in a trial of the OX40 agonist ivuxolimab. The receptors here all came from an adult with an advanced solid tumor such as melanoma, head and neck, liver or kidney cancer.

The genes are TRBV9 and TRBJ2-1, with 10 bases matching TRBD2. Germline V gene sequence: CDR1 SGDLS, CDR2 YYNGEE. The length of the CDR3 is 15 residues. The trim removed 1 base at V and 5 bases at J, leaving 3 bases unmatched. In DNA form, the CDR3 reads TGTGCCAGCAGCGTATCTAGCGGGGGACACAATGAGCAGTTCTTC. As protein: CASSVSSGGHNEQFF. Combining the CDR3 with reference TRBV9 and TRBJ2-1 gives the whole variable domain DSGVTQTPKHLITATGQRVTLRCSPRSGDLSVYWYQQSLDQGLQFLIQYYNGEERAKGNILERFSAQQFPDLHSELNLSSLELGDSALYFCASSVSSGGHNEQFFGPGTRLTVL.

The chain carries TRBV6-5 and TRBJ1-3, with a possible D match to TRBD1 (6 bases). V was trimmed by 0 bases and J by 2 bases, leaving 11 bases between them. This CDR3 has 16 residues. From germline, CDR1 is MNHEY and CDR2 SVGAGI. The CDR3 region is CASSYSRGFAGNTIYF. CDR3 DNA: TGTGCCAGCAGTTACTCAAGGGGGTTCGCTGGAAACACCATATATTTT.

The chain is built from TRBV7-9 and TRBJ1-6; 8 positions agree with TRBD1. This CDR3 is built from 14 residues. From germline, CDR1 is SEHNR and CDR2 FQNEAQ (reference sequence). V lost 4 bases, J lost 7 bases, and 3 bases stayed unmatched. CDR3 coding DNA: TGTGCCAGCAGCTATGGACAGGGAAATTCACCCCTCCACTTT. It specifies CASSYGQGNSPLHF.

The rearrangement joins TRBV2 to TRBJ2-7; D gene ambiguous. The CDR3 is 17 residues long. V lost 4 bases, J lost 4 bases, and 23 bases lay in between. The germline V gene has CDR1 SNHLY and CDR2 FYNNEI. CDR3 loop: CASSANPPGLVLYEQYF. For the CDR3, the DNA is TGTGCCAGCAGTGCAAACCCCCCAGGCTTAGTCCTGTACGAGCAGTACTTC. The entire variable domain, with the rest obtained from reference TRBV2 and TRBJ2-7, is as follows: EPEVTQTPSHQVTQMGQEVILRCVPISNHLYFYWYRQILGQKVEFLVSFYNNEISEKSEIFDDQFSVERPDGSNFTLKIRSTKLEDSAMYFCASSANPPGLVLYEQYFGPGTRLTVT.

The chain recombines TRBV6-6 with TRBJ2-7, with 8 bases lining up with TRBD2. Trimming cost V 7 bases and J 3 bases; bases outside gene matches: 11. CDR3 size: 15 residues. Per the germline V gene, CDR1 is MNHNY and CDR2 is SVGAGI (reference sequence). The CDR3 sequence: CASTAGGGQSYEQYV. CDR3 coding DNA: TGTGCCAGCACTGCCGGGGGGGGGCAGAGCTACGAGCAGTACGTC.

The gene calls are TRBV28 and TRBJ2-7; 7 bases map to TRBD1. Germline V lookup: CDR1 MDHEN, CDR2 SYDVKM. The trim removed 5 bases at V and 3 bases at J, leaving 7 bases unmatched. This CDR3 is built from 14 residues. The CDR3: CASSPPGQIYEQYF. DNA of the CDR3: TGTGCCAGCAGTCCTCCGGGACAGATCTACGAGCAGTACTTC.

With regard to this clone: The same CDR3 is also encoded by other DNA sequences in this sample. The rearrangement links TRBV5-1 to TRBJ2-1, with D possibly matching TRBD1 (6 bases). The CDR3 is 15 residues long. Germline assignment: CDR1 SGHRS and CDR2 YFSETQ. Between the trimmed V and J ends, which lost 2 bases and 0 bases, there was a span of 9 bases. The CDR3 DNA is TGCGCCAGCAGCTTAGGGGGTAGCTCCTACAATGAGCAGTTCTTC. Its protein is CASSLGGSSYNEQFF.

In its sample, this clone was seen a few times. The chain uses TRBV2 and TRBJ1-1; a weak D match, TRBD1 (5 bases). V was pared by 0 bases and J by 10 bases, with 15 bases between. The CDR3 is 14 residues long. The germline V gene has CDR1 SNHLY and CDR2 FYNNEI. The DNA for the CDR3 is TGTGCCAGCAGTGAAGCGCGGGGGGTGGGGATAGCTTTCTTT. Protein sequence: CASSEARGVGIAFF.

A single count supports this clone. The gene calls are TRBV4-2 and TRBJ1-2, with 7 bases that match TRBD1. The CDR3 is 15 residues long. Germline loops: CDR1 LGHNA, CDR2 YNFKEQ. V gave up 3 bases and J gave up 9 bases; unmatched junction bases: 13. The CDR3 sequence is CASSQDRDSDESYTF. The CDR3 DNA follows: TGTGCCAGCAGCCAGGACCGGGACAGTGATGAAAGCTACACCTTC.

This clone has at least ten counts. As DNA, the CDR3 is TGTGCCAGCAGTGATCAGCCGGGATCACCCCTCCACTTT. Its translation is CASSDQPGSPLHF. This chain uses TRBV6-4 with TRBJ1-6; D is unclear. This CDR3 has 13 residues. Germline V gene lookup returns CDR1 MRHNA and CDR2 SNTAGT. V shed 3 bases and J shed 10 bases, with 10 bases lying between them.

The chain combines TRBV7-2 with TRBJ1-5; D is unclear. V lost 1 base, J lost 0 bases, and 7 bases lay in between. CDR1 is SGHTA and CDR2 is FQGNSA in the germline V gene. The CDR3 is 15 amino acids. CDR3 sequence: CASSLDGYSNQPQHF. The CDR3 coding sequence is TGTGCCAGCAGCTTAGACGGCTATAGCAATCAGCCCCAGCATTTT.

This chain joins TRBV5-5 and TRBJ2-3, with D perhaps assigned TRBD1 or TRBD2 (5 bases each). V shed 2 bases and J shed 5 bases, with 12 bases lying between them. Germline V lookup: CDR1 SGHKS, CDR2 YYEKEE (reference sequence). The CDR3 extends over 14 amino acids. The CDR3: CASSFGTLVDTQYF. The CDR3 DNA reads as TGTGCCAGCAGCTTCGGGACGCTAGTAGATACGCAGTATTTT. Drawing the rest from reference TRBV5-5 and TRBJ2-3, the complete variable domain is DAGVTQSPTHLIKTRGQQVTLRCSPISGHKSVSWYQQVLGQGPQFIFQYYEKEERGRGNFPDRFSARQFPNYSSELNVNALLLGDSALYLCASSFGTLVDTQYFGPGTRLTVL.

The chain is built from TRBV15 and TRBJ1-1; a possible D gene is TRBD1 (6 bases). The CDR3 spans 14 residues. V lost 5 bases, J lost 4 bases, and 14 bases lay in between. The germline V gene encodes CDR1 LNHNV and CDR2 YYDKDF (reference sequence). The CDR3 protein is CATSGQLFGTEAFF. The CDR3 DNA is TGTGCCACCAGCGGACAGCTTTTCGGCACTGAAGCTTTCTTT.

The chain employs TRBV19 and TRBJ1-4; TRBD1 is a possible D gene (6 bases). CDR3 size: 12 residues. The germline V gene encodes CDR1 LNHDA and CDR2 SQIVND (reference sequence). Trimming left V 6 bases short and J 7 bases short, with 9 bases between. CDR3 DNA sequence: TGTGCCAGTAGACAGGGTAGTGAAAAACTGTTTTTT. Translated, it gives CASRQGSEKLFF.

The rearrangement uses TRBV13 and TRBJ1-5; no reliable D call. This CDR3 is 12 amino acids long. Germline V lookup: CDR1 PRHDT, CDR2 FYEKMQ (reference sequence). Trimming left V 6 bases short and J 0 bases short, with 3 bases between. CDR3 DNA: TGTGCCAGCAGTAATAGCAATCAGCCCCAGCATTTT. The encoded protein is CASSNSNQPQHF. The full variable domain, rest sourced from reference TRBV13 and TRBJ1-5, is AAGVIQSPRHLIKEKRETATLKCYPIPRHDTVYWYQQGPGQDPQFLISFYEKMQSDKGSIPDRFSAQQFSDYHSELNMSSLELGDSALYFCASSNSNQPQHFGDGTRLSIL.

The V and J genes are TRBV19 and TRBJ1-1, with TRBD1 identical over 8 bases. V lost 5 bases and J lost 0; bases outside the gene matches: 5. There are 15 residues in the CDR3. The germline V gene encodes CDR1 LNHDA and CDR2 SQIVND (reference sequence). In nucleotides, the CDR3 is TGTGCCAGTAGTTTATCAGGGGGCCTGAACACTGAAGCTTTCTTT. Its protein is CASSLSGGLNTEAFF.

This clone was seen a few times. The chain has TRBV19 and TRBJ2-3; 7 bases fit TRBD2. Trimming took 7 bases from V and 6 from J; bases not matched to a gene: 7. This CDR3 is 13 amino acids long. Germline V gene sequence: CDR1 LNHDA, CDR2 SQIVND (reference sequence). This chain's CDR3 is CASNSGVSDTQYF. The CDR3 DNA reads as TGTGCCAGTAACAGCGGGGTGTCGGATACGCAGTATTTT. Supplemented by reference TRBV19 and TRBJ2-3, the full variable domain reads DGGITQSPKYLFRKEGQNVTLSCEQNLNHDAMYWYRQDPGQGLRLIYYSQIVNDFQKGDIAEGYSVSREKKESFPLTVTSAQKNPTAFYLCASNSGVSDTQYFGPGTRLTVL.

This clone was seen only once. The rearrangement joins TRBV7-9 to TRBJ2-2; D is unresolved. Germline V gene data show CDR1 as SEHNR and CDR2 as FQNEAQ (reference sequence). The ends were cut back, 5 bases at V and 2 bases at J, with 9 bases in the middle. This CDR3 is 14 amino acids long. The CDR3 reads CASSQTLNTGELFF. The CDR3 nucleotides are TGTGCCAGCAGCCAAACCTTAAACACCGGGGAGCTGTTTTTT.

A single count supports this clone. The chain combines TRBV2 with TRBJ1-5; 7 nucleotides line up with TRBD1. The CDR3 runs to 15 residues. Germline V gene sequence: CDR1 SNHLY, CDR2 FYNNEI. V lost 5 bases and J lost 4; bases outside the gene matches: 8. CDR3 in amino acids: CASSPRPTGNQPQHF. In DNA, the CDR3 is TGTGCCAGCAGTCCTCGACCGACAGGGAATCAGCCCCAGCATTTT.

V is TRBV6-5 and J is TRBJ1-2; the D is unclear. Germline V gene lookup returns CDR1 MNHEY and CDR2 SVGAGI. This CDR3 is built from 14 residues. The V end lost 0 bases, the J end lost 4 bases, and 9 bases lay between the germline ends. CDR3 nucleotide sequence: TGTGCCAGCAGTTACTCGATAGGTCTCTATGGCTACACCTTC. Its translation is CASSYSIGLYGYTF.

The V and J genes are TRBV6-6 and TRBJ2-7; perhaps TRBD2 as D (5 bases). V was shortened by 1 base and J by 1 base, with 8 bases between the two germline ends. CDR1 is MNHNY and CDR2 is SVGAGI in the germline V gene (reference sequence). The CDR3 loop spans 14 amino acids. Here the CDR3 DNA reads TGTGCCAGCAGTTACTTGCCGGGATCCTACGAGCAGTACGTC. It encodes CASSYLPGSYEQYV.

The chain uses TRBV15 and TRBJ1-2; tentative D call: TRBD1 (5 bases). There are 14 residues in the CDR3. Germline V CDR1 and CDR2: LNHNV, YYDKDF (reference sequence). Between the trimmed V and J ends, which lost 3 bases and 7 bases, there was a span of 15 bases. The CDR3 DNA sequence: TGTGCCACCAGCAGTGAGGGGCGCCGGGCTGGCTACACCTTC. Protein product: CATSSEGRRAGYTF.

The chain links TRBV5-6 to TRBJ2-5, with 7 bases lining up with TRBD1. CDR1 is SGHDT, CDR2 YYEEEE, per germline. This CDR3 comprises 16 residues. With 4 bases clipped from V and 4 bases from J, the junction kept 13 bases outside the gene matches. The CDR3 region is CASSPRRQGVGETQYF. CDR3 nucleotide sequence: TGTGCCAGCAGCCCGCGGAGGCAGGGGGTGGGAGAGACCCAGTACTTC.

The gene calls are TRBV4-3 and TRBJ2-2, with D maybe TRBD2 (5 bases). V lost 1 base, J lost 7 bases, and 13 bases lay in between. The CDR3 runs to 15 residues. The germline CDR1 and CDR2 sequences are LGHNA and YSLEER. The CDR3 bases are TGCGCCAGCAGCCAAGTTGGGTCCGGGAACGGGGAGCTGTTTTTT. Translated: CASSQVGSGNGELFF.

The rearrangement links TRBV7-9 to TRBJ2-2, with D uncertain. This CDR3 contains 15 residues. In germline, CDR1 is SEHNR, CDR2 FQNEAQ (reference sequence). V was shortened by 8 bases and J by 0 bases, with 13 bases between the two germline ends. CDR3 sequence: CASLPMSANTGELFF. The CDR3 nucleotides are TGTGCCAGCCTCCCGATGAGCGCGAACACCGGGGAGCTGTTTTTT.

This sequence joins TRBV11-2 and TRBJ2-6; D gene uncertain. V lost 5 bases and J 3 bases, leaving 11 bases between the germline ends. The CDR3 extends over 15 amino acids. Germline values: CDR1 SGHAT, CDR2 FQNNGV. CDR3 sequence: CASSPKPGGANVLTF. The CDR3 nucleotides read TGTGCCAGCAGCCCTAAGCCCGGTGGGGCCAACGTCCTGACTTTC.

J is TRBJ2-4 and V is TRBV7-2; D is perhaps TRBD1 (5 bases). This CDR3 has 16 amino acids. Between the trimmed V and J ends, which lost 3 bases and 3 bases, there was a span of 15 bases. The germline V gene has CDR1 SGHTA and CDR2 FQGNSA. DNA of the CDR3: TGTGCCAGCAGCTTTTCGACCCAGGGTTACAAAAACATTCAGTACTTC. Protein product: CASSFSTQGYKNIQYF.